This T cell receptor beta chain was captured by sequencing in a study of blood T cell repertoires in COVID-19. Across the study: Before being deemed recovered, Cohort 3 donors had two negative PCRs, clearance, or symptom resolution. The study drew acute and convalescent COVID-19 samples from the United States, Italy and Spain.

V lost 5 bases, J lost 9 bases, and 14 bases lay in between. This CDR3 has 13 residues. The germline V gene has CDR1 MNHEY and CDR2 SMNVEV (reference sequence). Data came from immunoSEQ multiplex PCR; TCRdb stores just in-frame clones and leaves some out. This table has about 200,000 clones, around 87% appearing once. This TCR was recovered from a woman between 40 and 55 years old in a cohort exposed to, infected with or recovered from COVID-19 (not recorded which). Sequences were obtained from PBMCs or T cells enriched from blood (not recorded which). The chain is built from TRBV27 and TRBJ2-1; tentatively, D is TRBD2 (6 bases). CDR3 in amino acids: CASSVMTRSEQFF. In nucleotides, the CDR3 is TGTGCCAGCAGTGTAATGACTAGATCTGAGCAGTTCTTC.